The source of this T cell receptor beta chain is a study of T cell responses to AZD1222 COVID-19 vaccine (dated by TCRdb to about 2021). For the study in its entirety: Because spike-specific TCR depth and breadth did not differ between the two schedules, AZD1222 recipients who got a second dose at roughly 4 weeks were pooled with those who got a second dose at roughly 12 weeks. TCR sequencing covered 233 trial participants: 200 to 210 given two doses of AZD1222 and around 25 given two doses of MenACWY control vaccine. Trial participants were enrolled by age into subgroups of 18-55, 56-69 and 70-plus years, and around 150, 29 and 61 TCR-sequenced participants, respectively, were included in these subgroups. Overall study results and their limits: The 56-69-year group was small, and its depth increase did not reach significance, likely because of low power. Nearly half of unique spike-specific TCRs reportedly recognized epitopes outside regions mutated in the B.1.351 and B.1.1.7 variants. After two AZD1222 doses, spike-specific TCR breadth and depth were significantly higher than at day 0 and than in MenACWY recipients. No day 14 peak-response samples were available, so repertoires were characterized only after the peak T cell response. CD4 TCRs associated with the vaccine covered the entire spike protein, and the dominant responses were in regions 160-218 and 743-854. Conclusions about previously exposed vaccinees are limited because only six or seven AZD1222 recipients were SARS-CoV-2 seropositive at baseline. Participants were mostly white British, with more females than males. The authors suggested clonal diversity may have been underestimated.

In the case of this clone: Which antigen it targets is not known. Base qualities are not at hand, and no much larger clone is one base apart.

Explained via the paper, the time point label denotes: baseline before first vaccination. Vaccinee samples came from UK trials COV001 and COV002, including a single-blind randomized controlled phase 2/3 trial of AZD1222 (ChAdOx1 nCoV-19) in healthy adults. For TCRbeta chain sequencing, PBMC samples from trial participants were taken at day 0 and at day 28 after the second dose. V trim: 2 bases; J trim: 7 bases; unmatched bases: 4. The germline V gene (reference sequence) yields LGHDT for CDR1 and YNNKEL for CDR2. The CDR3 holds 15 amino acids from the cysteine to the phenylalanine. Only CDR3 DNA is held: 45 bases, read in frame from base 1. The CDR3 regions of human TCRbeta chains were subjected to immunosequencing. The paper's data handling went like this. TCRs in the repertoires were compared against a reference library of SARS-CoV-2-specific TCRs that had been generated with the MIRA antigen-specificity platform. Breadth was defined as the fraction of unique TCRs that were SARS-CoV-2-associated. Depth was defined as the fraction of total T cells that were SARS-CoV-2-associated. Using the MIRA data, every spike-specific TCR was mapped to the spike region that the TCR reacted to and assigned to either a CD4 or a CD8 class. Log10-transformed breadth and depth values were compared by one-way ANOVA with Sidak's multiple comparisons tests. Imported from immuneACCESS, the table was reduced by TCRdb to in-frame sequences with V and J called. These copies leave out some clones; in studies compared against another copy, an unresolved V gene accounts for under half, and the cause of the remainder is not known. V, J and clone size are taken as reported in that table, and D and trimming were inferred from the DNA itself. Across this sample there are roughly 120,000 clones, with over 85% seen only once. Almost 4.5% of the sample is in the top ten clones.

The sequencing used peripheral blood, collected on day 0 of AZD1222 vaccination. The chain is encoded by TRBV3-1 (or the pseudogene TRBV3-2) joined to TRBJ1-6, with 8 middle bases fitting TRBD1. This receptor was identified in an adult in good health. The CDR3 loop reads CASSQPGQGNSPLHF. The sequenced DNA: TGTGCCAGCAGCCAACCCGGACAGGGCAATTCACCCCTCCACTTT.